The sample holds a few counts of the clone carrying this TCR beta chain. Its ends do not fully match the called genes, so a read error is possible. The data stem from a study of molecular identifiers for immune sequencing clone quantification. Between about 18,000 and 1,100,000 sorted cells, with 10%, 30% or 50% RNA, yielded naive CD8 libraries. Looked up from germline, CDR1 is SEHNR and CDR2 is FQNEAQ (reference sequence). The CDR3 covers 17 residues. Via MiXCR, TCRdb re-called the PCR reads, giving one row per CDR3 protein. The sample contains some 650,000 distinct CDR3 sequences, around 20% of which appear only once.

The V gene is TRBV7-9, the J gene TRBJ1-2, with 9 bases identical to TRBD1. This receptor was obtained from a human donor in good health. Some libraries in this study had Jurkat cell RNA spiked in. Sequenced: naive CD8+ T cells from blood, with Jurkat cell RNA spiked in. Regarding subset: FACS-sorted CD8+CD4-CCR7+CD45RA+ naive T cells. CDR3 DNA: TGCGCCAGCGGCCGGACAGGGGCCACGAACATAAACTATGGCTACACCTTC. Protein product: CASGRTGATNINYGYTF.